This is a list of T cell receptor beta chains from one sample in a study of T cells in Graves' hyperthyroidism and ophthalmopathy. TCRdb called the multiplex PCR reads again in MiXCR, with one record for every CDR3 protein. This sample carries roughly 570,000 distinct CDR3 sequences, 46% of them seen once, and the ten largest clones take approximately 8.4%. Input material: peripheral blood or thyroid tissue (not recorded which). All receptors derive from a woman between 18 and 30 years old with Graves' hyperthyroidism. Both conserved end residues are part of each CDR3. A D gene is named only where the DNA matches it firmly. The listing skips clone size in some rows; elsewhere it reads once, few, many or a size class.

clone_size j_call d_call v_call cdr3_aa cdr3_nt
many TRBJ1-1 - TRBV7-6 CASSKFTGLMNTEAFF TGTGCCAGCAGCAAATTTACAGGGCTTATGAACACTGAAGCTTTCTTT
- TRBJ2-5 - TRBV5-5 CASSHLGETQYF TGTGCCAGCAGCCATCTCGGGGAGACCCAGTACTTC
- TRBJ2-2 - TRBV27 CASSFFPLRSSNTGELFF TGTGCCAGCAGTTTCTTCCCGCTCCGGTCCTCGAACACCGGGGAGCTGTTTTTT
few TRBJ2-2 TRBD2 TRBV20-1 CSAPQTSGKLTGELFF TGCAGTGCTCCACAGACTAGCGGGAAGTTAACCGGGGAGCTGTTTTTT
many TRBJ1-2 TRBD1 TRBV20-1 CSAVRDRTNYGYTF TGCAGTGCTGTGAGGGACAGAACTAACTATGGCTACACCTTC
once TRBJ2-7 - TRBV4-1 CASSQGRAGTRSYEQYF TGCGCCAGCAGCCAAGGGCGGGCGGGGACAAGATCCTACGAGCAGTACTTC
few TRBJ2-2 - TRBV7-9 CASSEKVGELFF TGTGCCAGCAGCGAGAAGGTCGGGGAGCTGTTTTTT
once TRBJ1-5 TRBD1 TRBV4-3 CASSPTPGGEGQPQHF TGCGCCAGCAGCCCGACCCCAGGGGGAGAAGGTCAGCCCCAGCATTTT
- TRBJ1-3 - TRBV7-3 CASSLRGVFSGNTIYF TGTGCCAGCAGCTTACGCGGGGTCTTCTCTGGAAACACCATATATTTT
many TRBJ2-5 - TRBV7-2 CASSLDPPPRQETQYF TGTGCCAGCAGCTTAGATCCACCGCCACGACAAGAGACCCAGTACTTC
- TRBJ1-2 - TRBV11-1 CASRDAGYGYTF TGTGCCAGCCGTGATGCGGGGTATGGCTACACCTTC
few TRBJ1-5 - TRBV2 CASKRGVSGNQPQHF TGTGCCAGCAAAAGGGGGGTTTCCGGTAATCAGCCCCAGCATTTT
- TRBJ1-4 TRBD1 TRBV4-2 CASSQTGTGGGNEKLFF TGTGCCAGCAGCCAAACCGGGACAGGGGGCGGGAATGAAAAACTGTTTTTT
- TRBJ2-3 - TRBV7-2 CASSPNGWGTRTDTQYF TGTGCCAGCAGCCCCAATGGGTGGGGGACCCGCACAGATACGCAGTATTTT
- TRBJ1-1 - TRBV4-1 CASSHGGANTEAFF TGCGCCAGCAGCCACGGAGGAGCAAACACTGAAGCTTTCTTT